This T cell receptor beta chain stems from a study of vaccination and CD4 T cells after COVID-19 (dated by TCRdb to the early 2020s). With regard to the full study: SARS-CoV-2 positivity had been established in the convalescent patients by nasal swab PCR, and mild disease was recorded in under ten of these patients and severe disease in one. Post-COVID blood samples were collected from convalescent patients a median of approximately 100 days after diagnosis, with a range of about 30 to 170 days. Participants received two doses of either the Pfizer-BioNTech BNT162b2 vaccine (n=8) or the Moderna mRNA-1273 vaccine (n=2). The time from the second vaccine dose to post-vaccine blood sampling had a median of around 72 days and ranged from about 12 to 241 days. In some eleven COVID-19 convalescent patients and a few infection-naive healthy vaccine recipients, researchers compared the spike-specific CD4+ TCR repertoire from before mRNA vaccination with the repertoire from after. The convalescent cohort included six males and four females, with two Hispanic individuals, seven Caucasians, two Asians and one multiracial person.

Positive SARS-CoV-2 PCR tests in the convalescent patients dated from March to December 2020, before Alpha, Beta and Delta variants emerged in the United States. PBMCs were separated from whole blood using Ficoll-Paque Plus gradient centrifugation and then either used fresh or cryopreserved at -140C. Receptors were amplified or captured by PCR. Instrument used: Illumina iSeq 100. As for the authors' bioinformatics: Non-productive sequences were removed, and CDR3s that did not start with C, did not end with F or W, or were shorter than 7 amino acids were discarded. Similarity between CDR3 sequences was evaluated in R version 3.6.1 using Levenshtein distances (stringdist) and unrooted phylogenetic trees (ape). TCRdb trimmed the raw reads at Q25, called clones with MiXCR and kept productive beta chains. A single entry per CDR3 protein holds the most common genes and DNA from its merged rows. These V and J calls originate from TCRdb's pipeline instead of the authors' own analysis. In all, the sample holds approximately 19,000 distinct CDR3 sequences, and approximately 60% of those were seen once. The ten largest clonotypes hold approximately 1.2% of the sample.

The germline V and J ends show losses of 5 bases and 0 bases respectively, and no gene match explains 19 bases of the junction. The CDR3 sequence holds 19 residues, the cysteine and phenylalanine included. The kept DNA is CDR3 alone, 57 bases in frame from the first base. The germline V gene (reference sequence) yields DFQATT for CDR1 and SNEGSKA for CDR2. Overall study results and their limits: In convalescent patients, nearly all vaccine-specific clones (304 of 307) were found to be mono-reactive for SARS-CoV-2 spike rather than cross-reactive with common cold coronaviruses. In convalescent patients, a median 86.3% of post-vaccine SARS-CoV-2-reactive clones were detected only after vaccination, and vaccine-specific priming was suggested by this finding. Although the median number of SARS-CoV-2-reactive clonotypes went up from more than 20 after infection to 38 after vaccination, the increase was not significant. Relatively few convalescent patients were included in the study, and early timepoints after natural infection were not analyzed.

Turning to this clonotype: The antigen it recognizes is unknown. No much larger clone exists at a distance of one base, and base qualities are not known.

The chain uses TRBV20-1 and TRBJ2-3; 8 junctional bases match TRBD2. The source material was CD4+ T cells from blood, sampled after SARS-CoV-2 vaccination. This sequence originates from a human donor who had recovered from COVID-19. The nucleotides are TGCAGTGCTGTACCGCCAGCGGGAGTCCTACTAACTAGCACAGATACGCAGTATTTT. Its translation reads: CSAVPPAGVLLTSTDTQYF.